A single sample is the source of the 27 T cell receptor beta chains below, sequenced in a study of cytotoxic CD8 clonotypes in ibrutinib-treated CLL. Using immunoSEQ multiplex PCR, the repertoire was profiled, and TCRdb retains in-frame clones only, with some absent. Altogether 200,000 to 250,000 clones are present, around 70% being singletons, with the ten largest covering about 6.4%. Sequenced here: PBMCs, sampled after 12 months of ibrutinib treatment. These TCRs come from a human donor with chronic lymphocytic leukemia.

The chain carries TRBV11-2 and TRBJ2-7; a possible D gene is TRBD1 (6 bases). Germline loops: CDR1 SGHAT, CDR2 FQNNGV. V lost 5 bases and J lost 3, with 14 bases in between. CDR3 length equals 14 residues. The CDR3 region has the DNA TGTGCCAGCAGCGCACCGGGACACTACTACGAGCAGTACTTC. It is translated as CASSAPGHYYEQYF.

The chain couples TRBV14 to TRBJ2-3, with TRBD2 matching 8 bases. CDR3 length: 16 residues. Looked up from germline, CDR1 is SGHDN and CDR2 is FVKESK. The trim removed 0 bases at V and 2 bases at J, leaving 4 bases unmatched. As DNA, the CDR3 is TGTGCCAGCAGCCAAGATCTTAGCGGGGACACAGATACGCAGTATTTT. Translated, it gives CASSQDLSGDTDTQYF.

The J gene is TRBJ1-5, the V gene TRBV6-5; D unclear. CDR3 length: 15 residues. Per the germline V gene, CDR1 is MNHEY and CDR2 is SVGAGI. Trimming removed 0 bases at V and 0 bases at J, with 6 bases between. The CDR3 coding sequence is TGTGCCAGCAGTTACTCGTTGTTTAGCAATCAGCCCCAGCATTTT. Amino acids: CASSYSLFSNQPQHF.

The chain joins TRBV6-5 to TRBJ2-1, with D hard to call. Germline V lookup: CDR1 MNHEY, CDR2 SVGAGI. This CDR3 has 12 amino acids. The ends were cut back, 6 bases at V and 5 bases at J, with 8 bases in the middle. In DNA form, the CDR3 reads TGTGCCAGCAGGCGACAAGACAATGAGCAGTTCTTC. Residues: CASRRQDNEQFF.

The chain uses TRBV19 and TRBJ1-1, with TRBD1 as a possible D gene (5 bases). This CDR3 is 12 amino acids long. Deletions cut 6 bases from V and 6 bases from J, with 11 bases between. In germline, CDR1 is LNHDA, CDR2 SQIVND (reference sequence). Here the CDR3 DNA reads TGTGCCAGTAGGCCCGGAGGGGCTGAAGCTTTCTTT. Its protein is CASRPGGAEAFF.

The chain is built from TRBV19 and TRBJ2-5, with D unresolved. The germline CDR1 and CDR2 sequences are LNHDA and SQIVND (reference sequence). The CDR3 consists of 16 residues. Trimming removed 3 bases at V and 4 bases at J, with 18 bases between. CDR3: CASSIGDSIRLETQYF. In DNA form, the CDR3 reads TGTGCCAGTAGTATCGGAGACTCCATCCGGCTAGAGACCCAGTACTTC.

This chain joins TRBV29-1 and TRBJ1-2; 7 bases are shared with TRBD1. There are 12 residues in the CDR3. The V gene end was trimmed by 4 bases and the J gene end by 5 bases; junction bases not matched to a gene: 4. CDR1 and CDR2 from the germline V gene are SQVTM and ANQGSEA. CDR3 loop: CSVVQGGYGYTF. In nucleotides, the CDR3 is TGCAGCGTTGTGCAGGGGGGGTATGGCTACACCTTC.

This chain links TRBV7-9 with TRBJ2-3; 11 nucleotides agree with TRBD2. The germline V gene has CDR1 SEHNR and CDR2 FQNEAQ (reference sequence). The CDR3 consists of 16 residues. Losses at the gene ends were 4 bases for V and 4 bases for J; bases not matched to a gene: 7. The CDR3 nucleotides are TGTGCCAGCAGCTCACGACTAGCGGGACGGGCAGATACGCAGTATTTT. Its translation is CASSSRLAGRADTQYF.

This clone has just a few counts. J is TRBJ2-3 and V is TRBV4-3; maybe TRBD2 (5 bases). This CDR3 spans 15 amino acids. V was clipped by 4 bases and J by 6 bases, with 17 bases between them. Germline V gene sequence: CDR1 LGHNA, CDR2 YSLEER. The CDR3 region has the DNA TGCGCCAGCAGCCGGACCGGGGTCCGCGGGGATACGCAGTATTTT. It yields the protein CASSRTGVRGDTQYF.

This clone showed up just once. The V and J genes are TRBV19 and TRBJ1-5; tentatively, D is TRBD1 (5 bases). CDR1 is LNHDA, CDR2 SQIVND, per germline (reference sequence). Deletions cut 9 bases from V and 0 bases from J, with 9 bases between. This CDR3 has 13 residues. The CDR3, as DNA: TGTGCCAGCGGGACTTATAGCAATCAGCCCCAGCATTTT. It is translated as CASGTYSNQPQHF.

This rearrangement joins TRBV5-4 to TRBJ2-5; 14 bases match TRBD2. The germline gives CDR1 SGHNT, CDR2 YYREEE (reference sequence). CDR3 length: 18 amino acids. Unmatched junction bases numbered 10, after V lost 5 bases and J lost 1 base. CDR3 DNA sequence: TGTGCCAGCAGTCGAGGACTAGCGGGAGGTTCAGTCCAAGAGACCCAGTACTTC. It translates to CASSRGLAGGSVQETQYF.

V is TRBV11-2 and J is TRBJ2-7, with 8 bases lining up with TRBD2. There are 13 residues in the CDR3. With 6 bases clipped from V and 4 bases from J, the junction kept 5 bases outside the gene matches. Germline V CDR1 and CDR2: SGHAT, FQNNGV. CDR3 nucleotide sequence: TGTGCCAGCAGGATAGGCGGGAGGTACGAGCAGTACTTC. Its translation: CASRIGGRYEQYF. Supplemented by reference TRBV11-2 and TRBJ2-7, the full variable domain reads EAGVAQSPRYKIIEKRQSVAFWCNPISGHATLYWYQQILGQGPKLLIQFQNNGVVDDSQLPKDRFSAERLKGVDSTLKIQPAKLEDSAVYLCASRIGGRYEQYFGPGTRLTVT.

The V and J genes are TRBV5-8 and TRBJ2-2; no definite D call. There are 13 residues in the CDR3. The V gene's germline CDR1 is SGHTS and CDR2 YDEGEE. The germline V and J ends were trimmed by 4 bases and 2 bases, with 6 bases remaining between them. CDR3 sequence (DNA): TGTGCCAGCAGCCCGCCCAACACCGGGGAGCTGTTTTTT. Translated: CASSPPNTGELFF.

This clone appeared a few times. The rearrangement uses TRBV9 and TRBJ1-2, with no clear D. This CDR3 region has 14 residues. V dropped 3 bases and J dropped 8 bases, with 17 bases sitting between them. Germline CDR1 and CDR2: SGDLS and YYNGEE. This CDR3 is CASSAAGGAPGYTF. The CDR3 DNA is TGTGCCAGCAGCGCCGCAGGTGGCGCCCCCGGCTACACCTTC.

This clone was counted many times. The chain uses TRBV2 and TRBJ1-1; perhaps TRBD1 as D (5 bases). This CDR3 is 13 amino acids long. Germline values: CDR1 SNHLY, CDR2 FYNNEI. The V end was cut by 2 bases, the J end by 7 bases, with 11 bases between. CDR3 region: CASSEYVRGEAFF. DNA of the CDR3: TGTGCCAGCAGTGAATATGTTAGGGGTGAAGCTTTCTTT.

This clone was seen many times. The chain couples TRBV5-1 to TRBJ1-2; D uncertain. V lost 4 bases to trimming and J lost 0 bases, with 7 bases between them. This CDR3 has 13 amino acids. Germline CDR1 reads SGHRS; CDR2 reads YFSETQ. The CDR3 DNA follows: TGCGCCAGCAGCCTAGTATCTAACTATGGCTACACCTTC. Translation: CASSLVSNYGYTF.

J is TRBJ2-3 and V is TRBV7-3; possible D gene TRBD2, 7 bases. The V gene's germline CDR1 is SGHTA and CDR2 FQGTGA. The CDR3 runs to 13 residues. Trimming took 8 bases from V and 10 from J, leaving 19 bases between them. The DNA for the CDR3 is TGTGCCAGCGGGGGGCTAGCGGCCGGTCCGCAGTATTTT. Protein product: CASGGLAAGPQYF.

J is TRBJ1-1 and V is TRBV28; D is perhaps TRBD1 (5 bases). Per the germline V gene, CDR1 is MDHEN and CDR2 is SYDVKM. V was trimmed by 5 bases and J by 0 bases, leaving 13 bases between them. The CDR3 spans 15 residues. CDR3 coding DNA: TGTGCCAGCAGTCCCCCGGCGGGGGTGAACACTGAAGCTTTCTTT. This codes for CASSPPAGVNTEAFF.

V and J are TRBV29-1 and TRBJ1-1; the D gene is possibly TRBD1 (6 bases). V gave up 3 bases and J gave up 5 bases, with 13 bases separating them. The germline CDR1 and CDR2 sequences are SQVTM and ANQGSEA. This CDR3 region has 13 residues. Here the CDR3 DNA reads TGCAGCGTTGACAGAGGGGGGTGGACTGAAGCTTTCTTT. Protein product: CSVDRGGWTEAFF.

This rearrangement joins TRBV9 to TRBJ2-3; TRBD2 matches 10 bases. The V segment lost 6 bases and the J segment 2 bases; nucleotides outside the gene matches: 6. Germline assignment: CDR1 SGDLS and CDR2 YYNGEE. This CDR3 region has 15 residues. The CDR3 region is CASIAGTSDTDTQYF. CDR3 coding DNA: TGTGCCAGCATCGCCGGGACTAGCGACACAGATACGCAGTATTTT.

Worth noting for this clone: Since a much larger clone is just one base distant, this may be a read error. In the same sample, other DNA sequences code for this CDR3. The chain has TRBV7-3 and TRBJ1-1; unclear D gene. The CDR3 covers 13 residues. Per germline, CDR1 SGHTA and CDR2 FQGTGA. V lost 2 bases, J lost 1 base, and 5 bases lay in between. The CDR3 protein is CASSLQGNTEAFF. The CDR3 nucleotides read TGTGCCAGCAGCTTACAAGGGAACACTGAAGCTTTCTTT.

The V and J genes are TRBV28 and TRBJ2-3; 7 bases fit TRBD1. Trimming cost V 10 bases and J 0 bases; bases outside gene matches: 4. CDR1 MDHEN and CDR2 SYDVKM come from the germline V gene. There are 13 residues in the CDR3. The CDR3 here is CAIQGPSTDTQYF. For the CDR3, the DNA is TGTGCCATACAGGGGCCTAGCACAGATACGCAGTATTTT.

This sequence joins TRBV29-1 and TRBJ1-6; D call uncertain. CDR1 SQVTM and CDR2 ANQGSEA come from the germline V gene. There are 15 residues in the CDR3. Between the trimmed V and J ends, which lost 7 bases and 2 bases, there was a span of 15 bases. CDR3 DNA sequence: TGCAGCGCAACCCTCGGACCGACCTATAATTCACCCCTCCACTTT. It translates to CSATLGPTYNSPLHF.

The rearrangement joins TRBV28 to TRBJ1-1, with a weak D call TRBD1 (5 bases). Germline CDR1 MDHEN, CDR2 SYDVKM. The CDR3 sequence is 13 residues long. Trimming removed 10 bases at V and 5 bases at J, with 17 bases between. CDR3 nucleotide sequence: TGTGCCACCGGGACCGCTTGGTATACTGAAGCTTTCTTT. Translation: CATGTAWYTEAFF.

The chain carries TRBV6-1 and TRBJ1-1; 9 bases align to TRBD1. The CDR3 spans 16 residues. J lost 1 base, V lost 3 bases, and 6 bases had no gene match. From germline, CDR1 is MNHNS and CDR2 SASEGT. CDR3 coding DNA: TGTGCCAGCAGTGACCGGGACAGGGAGTGGAACACTGAAGCTTTCTTT. It codes for CASSDRDREWNTEAFF.

This clone was detected only once. CDR3 sequence: CASSNDRGFYNEQFF. DNA for the CDR3: TGCGCCAGCAGCAATGACAGGGGATTCTACAATGAGCAGTTCTTC. The J gene is TRBJ2-1, the V gene TRBV5-1; TRBD1 matches 8 bases. Germline CDR1 is SGHRS and CDR2 is YFSETQ. The CDR3 covers 15 residues. The ends lost 4 bases at V and 3 bases at J; junction bases unmatched: 6.

This clone has only one observation. The chain uses TRBV18 and TRBJ1-1; 9 bases fit TRBD1. Germline V gene sequence: CDR1 KGHSH, CDR2 LQKENI. The CDR3 contains 14 residues. With 6 bases clipped from V and 5 bases from J, the junction kept 7 bases outside the gene matches. CDR3 nucleotide sequence: TGTGCCAGCTCCCTAGGGACAGGGCGGACTGAAGCTTTCTTT. Protein sequence: CASSLGTGRTEAFF.